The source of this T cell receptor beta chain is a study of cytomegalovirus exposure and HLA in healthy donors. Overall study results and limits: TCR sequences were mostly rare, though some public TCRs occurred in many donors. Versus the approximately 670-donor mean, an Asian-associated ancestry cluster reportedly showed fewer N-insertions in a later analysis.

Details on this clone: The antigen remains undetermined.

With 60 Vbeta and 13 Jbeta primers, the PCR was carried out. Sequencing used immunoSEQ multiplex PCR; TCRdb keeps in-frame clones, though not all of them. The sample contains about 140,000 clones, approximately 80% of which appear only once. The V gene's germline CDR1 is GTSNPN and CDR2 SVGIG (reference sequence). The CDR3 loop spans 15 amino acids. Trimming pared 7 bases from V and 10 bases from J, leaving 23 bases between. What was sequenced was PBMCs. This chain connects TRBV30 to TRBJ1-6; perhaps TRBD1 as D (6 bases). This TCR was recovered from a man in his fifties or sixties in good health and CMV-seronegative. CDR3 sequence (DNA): TGTGCCTACGCGGGAGCACAGGGATGGCGATCACCCCTCCACTTT. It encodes CAYAGAQGWRSPLHF.